The entry below gives a single TCR beta chain sequence along with its context. Using immunoSEQ multiplex PCR, the repertoire was profiled, and TCRdb retains in-frame clones only, with some absent. In the table there are 99,000 or so clones, approximately 88% of which are singletons. This entry belongs to a study of blood T cell repertoires in COVID-19. V was pared by 3 bases and J by 11 bases, with 2 bases of the junction left unmatched. The CDR3 contains 11 residues. In germline, CDR1 is SNHLY, CDR2 FYNNEI. Sequenced material: peripheral blood. The sequence derives from a man between 60 and 75 years old with acute or convalescent COVID-19. The rearrangement links TRBV2 to TRBJ1-1; the match to TRBD1 covers 8 bases. CDR3 DNA: TGTGCCAGCAGTGAGACAGGGGTGGCTTTCTTT. Translating gives CASSETGVAFF.